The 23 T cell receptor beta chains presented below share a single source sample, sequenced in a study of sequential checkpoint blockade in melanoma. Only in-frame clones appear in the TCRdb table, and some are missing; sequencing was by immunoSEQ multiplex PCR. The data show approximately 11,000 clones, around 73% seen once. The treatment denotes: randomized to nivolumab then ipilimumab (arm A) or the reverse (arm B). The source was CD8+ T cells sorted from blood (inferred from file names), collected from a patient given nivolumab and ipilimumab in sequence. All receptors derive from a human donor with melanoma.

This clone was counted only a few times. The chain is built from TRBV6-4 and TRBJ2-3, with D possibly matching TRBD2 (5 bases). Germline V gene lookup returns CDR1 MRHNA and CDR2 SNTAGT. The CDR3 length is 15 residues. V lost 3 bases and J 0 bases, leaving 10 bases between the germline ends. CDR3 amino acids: CASSEGAGSTDTQYF. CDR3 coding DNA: TGTGCCAGCAGTGAGGGTGCGGGTAGCACAGATACGCAGTATTTT.

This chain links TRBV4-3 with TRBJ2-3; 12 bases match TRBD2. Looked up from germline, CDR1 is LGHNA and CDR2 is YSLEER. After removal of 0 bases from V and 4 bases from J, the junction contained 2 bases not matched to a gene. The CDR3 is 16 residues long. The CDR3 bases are TGCGCCAGCAGCCAAGAACTAGCGGGAGGCGCAGATACGCAGTATTTT. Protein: CASSQELAGGADTQYF.

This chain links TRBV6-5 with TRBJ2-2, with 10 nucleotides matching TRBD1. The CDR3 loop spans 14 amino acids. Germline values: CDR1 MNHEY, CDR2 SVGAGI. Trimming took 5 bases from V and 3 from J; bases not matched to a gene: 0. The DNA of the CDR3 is TGTGCCAGCAGTGGGACAGGGGACACCGGGGAGCTGTTTTTT. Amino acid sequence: CASSGTGDTGELFF.

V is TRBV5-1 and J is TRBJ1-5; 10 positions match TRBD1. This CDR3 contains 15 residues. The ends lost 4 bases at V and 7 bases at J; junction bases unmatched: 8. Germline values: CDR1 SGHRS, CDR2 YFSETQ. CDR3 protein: CASSPWTGGEQPQHF. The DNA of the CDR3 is TGCGCCAGCAGCCCCTGGACAGGGGGAGAACAGCCCCAGCATTTT.

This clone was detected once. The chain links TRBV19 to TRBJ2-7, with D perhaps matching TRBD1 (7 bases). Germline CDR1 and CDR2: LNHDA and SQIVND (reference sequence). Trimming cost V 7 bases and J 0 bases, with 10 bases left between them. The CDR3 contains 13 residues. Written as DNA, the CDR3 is TGTGCCAGTAACCAGGGGGGCTCCTACGAGCAGTACTTC. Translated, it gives CASNQGGSYEQYF.

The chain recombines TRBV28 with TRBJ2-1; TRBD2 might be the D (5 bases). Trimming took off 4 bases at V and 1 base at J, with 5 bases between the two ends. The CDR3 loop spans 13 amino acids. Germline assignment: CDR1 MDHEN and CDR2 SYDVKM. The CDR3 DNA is TGTGCCAGCAGTTGGACTTCCTACAATGAGCAGTTCTTC. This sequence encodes CASSWTSYNEQFF.

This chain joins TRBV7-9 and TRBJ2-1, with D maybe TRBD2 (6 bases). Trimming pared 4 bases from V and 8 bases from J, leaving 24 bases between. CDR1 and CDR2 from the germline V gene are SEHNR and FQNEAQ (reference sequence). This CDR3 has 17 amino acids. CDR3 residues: CASSSLRGQGGRDEQFF. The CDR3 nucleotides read TGTGCCAGCAGCTCTCTCCGAGGGCAGGGAGGTAGGGATGAGCAGTTCTTC.

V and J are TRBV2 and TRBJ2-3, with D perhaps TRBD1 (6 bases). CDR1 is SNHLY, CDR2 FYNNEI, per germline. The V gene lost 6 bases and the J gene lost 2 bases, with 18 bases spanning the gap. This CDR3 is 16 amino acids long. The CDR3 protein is CASSTGSAGFTDTQYF. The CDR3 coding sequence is TGTGCCAGCAGCACAGGGTCGGCGGGCTTCACAGATACGCAGTATTTT.

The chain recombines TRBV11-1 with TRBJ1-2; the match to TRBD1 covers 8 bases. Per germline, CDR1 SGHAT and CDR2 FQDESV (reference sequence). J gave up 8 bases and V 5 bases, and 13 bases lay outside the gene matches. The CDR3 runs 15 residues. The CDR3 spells CASSTGQGVAGGYTF. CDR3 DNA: TGTGCCAGCAGCACCGGACAGGGTGTAGCAGGGGGCTACACCTTC. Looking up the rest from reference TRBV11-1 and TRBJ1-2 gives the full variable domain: EAEVAQSPRYKITEKSQAVAFWCDPISGHATLYWYRQILGQGPELLVQFQDESVVDDSQLPKDRFSAERLKGVDSTLKIQPAELGDSAMYLCASSTGQGVAGGYTFGSGTRLTVV.

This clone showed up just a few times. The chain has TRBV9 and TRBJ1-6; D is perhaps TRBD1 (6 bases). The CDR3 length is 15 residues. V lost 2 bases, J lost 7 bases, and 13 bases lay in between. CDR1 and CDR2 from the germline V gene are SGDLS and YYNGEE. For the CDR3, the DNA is TGTGCCAGCAGCGTGACAGGTGAACTCAATTCACCCCTCCACTTT. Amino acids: CASSVTGELNSPLHF.

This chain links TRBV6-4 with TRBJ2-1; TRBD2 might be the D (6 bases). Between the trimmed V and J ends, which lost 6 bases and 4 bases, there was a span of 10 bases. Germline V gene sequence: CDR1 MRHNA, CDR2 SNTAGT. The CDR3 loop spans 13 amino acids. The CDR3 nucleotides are TGTGCCAGCAGCCGGGACTCTTACAATGAGCAGTTCTTC. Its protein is CASSRDSYNEQFF.

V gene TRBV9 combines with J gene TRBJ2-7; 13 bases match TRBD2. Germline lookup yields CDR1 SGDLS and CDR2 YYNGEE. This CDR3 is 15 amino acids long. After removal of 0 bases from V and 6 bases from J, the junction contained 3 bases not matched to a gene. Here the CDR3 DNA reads TGTGCCAGCAGCGTAGGGACTAGCGGGAGTAGCGAGCAGTACTTC. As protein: CASSVGTSGSSEQYF.

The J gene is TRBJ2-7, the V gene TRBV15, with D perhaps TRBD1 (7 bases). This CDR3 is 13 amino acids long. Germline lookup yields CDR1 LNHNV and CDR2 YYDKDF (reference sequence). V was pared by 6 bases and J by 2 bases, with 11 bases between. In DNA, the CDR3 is TGTGCCACCAGTAGCGGACAGGCCTACGAGCAGTACTTC. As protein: CATSSGQAYEQYF.

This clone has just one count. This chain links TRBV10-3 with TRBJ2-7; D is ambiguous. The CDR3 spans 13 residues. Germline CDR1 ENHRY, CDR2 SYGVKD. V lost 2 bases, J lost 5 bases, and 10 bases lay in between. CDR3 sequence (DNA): TGTGCCATCAGTGAGCCACCCAGTGACGAGCAGTACTTC. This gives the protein CAISEPPSDEQYF.

CDR3 nucleotides: TGTGCCAGCAGTGACTTAACGGGGGGGCCAATGGATGAGCAGTTCTTC. Translating it yields CASSDLTGGPMDEQFF. V is TRBV6-1 and J is TRBJ2-1; 8 bases line up with TRBD2. J was trimmed by 8 bases and V by 3 bases; bases with no gene match: 12. The length of the CDR3 is 16 residues. CDR1 MNHNS and CDR2 SASEGT come from the germline V gene.

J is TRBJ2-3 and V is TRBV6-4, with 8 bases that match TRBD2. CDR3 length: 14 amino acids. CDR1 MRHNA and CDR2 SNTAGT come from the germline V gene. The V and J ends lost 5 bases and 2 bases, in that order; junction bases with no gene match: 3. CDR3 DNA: TGTGCCAGCAGTCCGGGACTAGTCACAGATACGCAGTATTTT. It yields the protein CASSPGLVTDTQYF.

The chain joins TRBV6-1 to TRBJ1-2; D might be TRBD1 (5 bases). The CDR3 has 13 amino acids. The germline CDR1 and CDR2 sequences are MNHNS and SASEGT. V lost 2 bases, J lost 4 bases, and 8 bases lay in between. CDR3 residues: CASSEWDSYGYTF. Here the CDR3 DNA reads TGTGCCAGCAGTGAATGGGACTCCTATGGCTACACCTTC.

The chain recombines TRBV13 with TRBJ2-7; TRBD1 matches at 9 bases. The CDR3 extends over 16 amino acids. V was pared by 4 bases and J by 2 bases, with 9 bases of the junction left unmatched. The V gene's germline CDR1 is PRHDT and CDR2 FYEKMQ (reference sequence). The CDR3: CASSSRRTGAPYEQYF. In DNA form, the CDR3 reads TGTGCCAGCAGCTCCCGCCGGACAGGGGCTCCCTACGAGCAGTACTTC.

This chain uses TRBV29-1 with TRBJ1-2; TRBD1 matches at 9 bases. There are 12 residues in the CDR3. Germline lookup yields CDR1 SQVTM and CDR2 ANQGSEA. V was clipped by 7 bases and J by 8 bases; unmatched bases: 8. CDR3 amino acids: CSARDRAGGYTF. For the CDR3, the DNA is TGCAGCGCCCGGGACAGGGCTGGGGGCTACACCTTC. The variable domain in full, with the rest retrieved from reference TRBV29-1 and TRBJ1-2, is SAVISQKPSRDICQRGTSLTIQCQVDSQVTMMFWYRQQPGQSLTLIATANQGSEATYESGFVIDKFPISRPNLTFSTLTVSNMSPEDSSIYLCSARDRAGGYTFGSGTRLTVV.

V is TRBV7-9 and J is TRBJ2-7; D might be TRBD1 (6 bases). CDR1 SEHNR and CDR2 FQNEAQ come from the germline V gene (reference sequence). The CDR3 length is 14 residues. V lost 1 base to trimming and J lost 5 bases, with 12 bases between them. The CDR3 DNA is TGTGCCAGCAGCTTAGAGGTGGGGGCAGACGAGCAGTACTTC. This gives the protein CASSLEVGADEQYF.

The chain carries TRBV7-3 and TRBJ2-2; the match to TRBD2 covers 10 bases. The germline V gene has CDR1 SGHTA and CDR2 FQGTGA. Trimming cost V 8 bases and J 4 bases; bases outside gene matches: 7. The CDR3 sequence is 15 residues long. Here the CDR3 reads CASPPSGGGTGELFF. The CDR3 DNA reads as TGTGCCAGCCCACCTAGCGGGGGCGGCACCGGGGAGCTGTTTTTT.

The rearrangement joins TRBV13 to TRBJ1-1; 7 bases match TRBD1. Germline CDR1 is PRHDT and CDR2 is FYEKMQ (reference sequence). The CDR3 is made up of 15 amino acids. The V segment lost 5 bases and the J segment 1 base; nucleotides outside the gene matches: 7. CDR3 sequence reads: CASSPSTGANTEAFF. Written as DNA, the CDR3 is TGTGCCAGCAGCCCCAGCACAGGGGCGAACACTGAAGCTTTCTTT. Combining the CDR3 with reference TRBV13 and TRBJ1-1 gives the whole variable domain AAGVIQSPRHLIKEKRETATLKCYPIPRHDTVYWYQQGPGQDPQFLISFYEKMQSDKGSIPDRFSAQQFSDYHSELNMSSLELGDSALYFCASSPSTGANTEAFFGQGTRLTVV.

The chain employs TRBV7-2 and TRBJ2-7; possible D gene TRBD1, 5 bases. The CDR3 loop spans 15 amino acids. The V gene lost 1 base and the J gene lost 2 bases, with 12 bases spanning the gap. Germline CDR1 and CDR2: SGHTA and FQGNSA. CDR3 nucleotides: TGTGCCAGCAGCTTAGGAGACAGCGTAACCTACGAGCAGTACTTC. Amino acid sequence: CASSLGDSVTYEQYF.